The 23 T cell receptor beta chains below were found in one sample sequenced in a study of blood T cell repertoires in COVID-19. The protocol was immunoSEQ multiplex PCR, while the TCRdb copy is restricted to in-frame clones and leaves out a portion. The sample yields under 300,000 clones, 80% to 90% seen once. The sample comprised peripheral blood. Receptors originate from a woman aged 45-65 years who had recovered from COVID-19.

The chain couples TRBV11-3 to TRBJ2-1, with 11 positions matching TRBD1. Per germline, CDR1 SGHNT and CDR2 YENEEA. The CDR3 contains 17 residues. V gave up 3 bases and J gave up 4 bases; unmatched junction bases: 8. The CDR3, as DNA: TGTGCCAGCAGCTTCTCTACCGGGACAGGGGGATACAATGAGCAGTTCTTC. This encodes CASSFSTGTGGYNEQFF.

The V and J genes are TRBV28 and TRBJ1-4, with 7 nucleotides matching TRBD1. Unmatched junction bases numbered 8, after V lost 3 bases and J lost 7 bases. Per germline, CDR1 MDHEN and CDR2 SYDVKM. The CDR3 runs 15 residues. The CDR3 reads CASSFRQGAGEKLFF. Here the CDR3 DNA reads TGTGCCAGCAGTTTTCGACAGGGTGCGGGTGAAAAACTGTTTTTT.

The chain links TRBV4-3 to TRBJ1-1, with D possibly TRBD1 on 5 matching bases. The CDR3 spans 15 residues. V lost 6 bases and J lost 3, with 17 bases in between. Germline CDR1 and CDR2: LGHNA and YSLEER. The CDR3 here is CASSQNQGGDTEAFF. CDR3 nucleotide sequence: TGCGCCAGCAGTCAAAACCAGGGTGGGGACACTGAAGCTTTCTTT.

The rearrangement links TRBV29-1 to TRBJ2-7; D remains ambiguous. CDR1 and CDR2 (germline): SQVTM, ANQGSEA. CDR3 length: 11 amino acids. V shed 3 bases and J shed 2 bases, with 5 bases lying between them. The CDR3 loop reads CSVDTAYEQYF. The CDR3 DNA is TGCAGCGTTGACACAGCCTACGAGCAGTACTTC.

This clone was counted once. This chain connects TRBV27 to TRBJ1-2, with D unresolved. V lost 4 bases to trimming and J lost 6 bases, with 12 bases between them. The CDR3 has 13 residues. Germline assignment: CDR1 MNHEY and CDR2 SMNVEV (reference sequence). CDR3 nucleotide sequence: TGTGCCAGCAGTTCGGAGGGTTGGGATGGCTACACCTTC. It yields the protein CASSSEGWDGYTF.

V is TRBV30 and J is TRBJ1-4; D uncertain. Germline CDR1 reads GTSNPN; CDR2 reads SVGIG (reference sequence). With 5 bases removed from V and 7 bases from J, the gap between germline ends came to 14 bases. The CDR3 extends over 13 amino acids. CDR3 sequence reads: CAWAVRSGEKLFF. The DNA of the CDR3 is TGTGCCTGGGCCGTCCGCTCGGGTGAAAAACTGTTTTTT.

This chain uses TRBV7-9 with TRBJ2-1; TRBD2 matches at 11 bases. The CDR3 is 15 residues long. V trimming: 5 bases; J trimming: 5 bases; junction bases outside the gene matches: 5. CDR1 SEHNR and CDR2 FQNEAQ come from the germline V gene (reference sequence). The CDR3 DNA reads TGTGCCAGCAGCCTACTAGCGGGAGAAAACAATGAGCAGTTCTTC. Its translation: CASSLLAGENNEQFF.

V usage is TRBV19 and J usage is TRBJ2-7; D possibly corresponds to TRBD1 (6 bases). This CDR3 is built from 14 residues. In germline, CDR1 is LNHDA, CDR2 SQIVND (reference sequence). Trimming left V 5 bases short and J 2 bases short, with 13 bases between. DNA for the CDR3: TGTGCCAGTAGTCCAACAGGGCGTACCTACGAGCAGTACTTC. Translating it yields CASSPTGRTYEQYF.

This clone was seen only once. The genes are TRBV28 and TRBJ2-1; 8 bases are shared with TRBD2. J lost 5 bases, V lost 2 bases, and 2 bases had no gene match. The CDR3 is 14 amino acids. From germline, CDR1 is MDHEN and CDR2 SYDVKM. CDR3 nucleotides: TGTGCCAGCAGTTTACGGGAGGGTCACAATGAGCAGTTCTTC. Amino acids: CASSLREGHNEQFF.

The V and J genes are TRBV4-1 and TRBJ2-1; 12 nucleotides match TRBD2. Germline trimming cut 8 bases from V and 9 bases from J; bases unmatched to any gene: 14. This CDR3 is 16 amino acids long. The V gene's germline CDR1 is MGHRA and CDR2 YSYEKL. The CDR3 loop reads CASAIRPTSGRSEQFF. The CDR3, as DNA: TGCGCCAGCGCTATTAGGCCTACTAGCGGGAGGTCTGAGCAGTTCTTC.

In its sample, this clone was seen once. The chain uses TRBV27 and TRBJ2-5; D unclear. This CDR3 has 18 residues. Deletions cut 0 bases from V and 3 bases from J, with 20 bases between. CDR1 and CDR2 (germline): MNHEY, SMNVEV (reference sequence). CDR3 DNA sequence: TGTGCCAGCAGTTTATCTTCTAGATCACGGCTACGCAAAGAGACCCAGTACTTC. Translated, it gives CASSLSSRSRLRKETQYF.

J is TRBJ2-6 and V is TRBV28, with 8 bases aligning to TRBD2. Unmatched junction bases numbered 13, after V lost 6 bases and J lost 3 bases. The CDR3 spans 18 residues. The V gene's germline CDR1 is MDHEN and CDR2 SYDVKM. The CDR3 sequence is CASSHPGGVAYGANVLTF. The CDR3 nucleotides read TGTGCCAGCAGCCACCCCGGGGGGGTAGCATATGGGGCCAACGTCCTGACTTTC.

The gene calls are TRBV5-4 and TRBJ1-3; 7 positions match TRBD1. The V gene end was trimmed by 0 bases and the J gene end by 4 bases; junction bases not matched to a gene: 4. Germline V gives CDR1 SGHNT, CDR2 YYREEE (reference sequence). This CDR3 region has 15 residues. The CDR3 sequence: CASSLVQGSGNTIYF. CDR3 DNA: TGTGCCAGCAGCTTGGTACAGGGGAGCGGAAACACCATATATTTT. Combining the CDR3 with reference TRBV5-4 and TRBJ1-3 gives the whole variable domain ETGVTQSPTHLIKTRGQQVTLRCSSQSGHNTVSWYQQALGQGPQFIFQYYREEENGRGNFPPRFSGLQFPNYSSELNVNALELDDSALYLCASSLVQGSGNTIYFGEGSWLTVV.

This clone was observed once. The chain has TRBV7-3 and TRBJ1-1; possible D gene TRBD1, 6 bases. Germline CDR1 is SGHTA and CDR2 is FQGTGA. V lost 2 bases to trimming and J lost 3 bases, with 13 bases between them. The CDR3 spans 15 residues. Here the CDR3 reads CASSLGGGADTEAFF. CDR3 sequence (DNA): TGTGCCAGCAGCTTAGGAGGGGGGGCCGACACTGAAGCTTTCTTT.

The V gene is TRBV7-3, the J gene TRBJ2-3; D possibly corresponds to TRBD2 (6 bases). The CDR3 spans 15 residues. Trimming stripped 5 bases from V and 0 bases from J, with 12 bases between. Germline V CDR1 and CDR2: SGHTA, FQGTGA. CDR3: CASSLSGISTDTQYF. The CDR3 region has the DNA TGTGCCAGCAGCCTTAGCGGCATTAGCACAGATACGCAGTATTTT. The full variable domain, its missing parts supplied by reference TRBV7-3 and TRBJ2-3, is GAGVSQTPSNKVTEKGKYVELRCDPISGHTALYWYRQSLGQGPEFLIYFQGTGAADDSGLPNDRFFAVRPEGSVSTLKIQRTERGDSAVYLCASSLSGISTDTQYFGPGTRLTVL.

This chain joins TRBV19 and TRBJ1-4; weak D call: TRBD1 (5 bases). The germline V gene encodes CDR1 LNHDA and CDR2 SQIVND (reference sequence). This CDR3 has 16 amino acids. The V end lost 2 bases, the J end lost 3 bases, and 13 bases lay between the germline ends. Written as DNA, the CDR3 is TGTGCCAGTAGTATATCAGGGCCGGGAGCTAATGAAAAACTGTTTTTT. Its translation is CASSISGPGANEKLFF.

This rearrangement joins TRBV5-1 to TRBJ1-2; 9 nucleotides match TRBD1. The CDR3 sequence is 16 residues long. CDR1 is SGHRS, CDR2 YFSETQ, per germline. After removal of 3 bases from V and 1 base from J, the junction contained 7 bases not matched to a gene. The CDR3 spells CASSWTGDGGNYGYTF. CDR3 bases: TGCGCCAGCAGCTGGACAGGGGATGGGGGTAACTATGGCTACACCTTC. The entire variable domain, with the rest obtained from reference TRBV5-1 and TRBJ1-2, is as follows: KAGVTQTPRYLIKTRGQQVTLSCSPISGHRSVSWYQQTPGQGLQFLFEYFSETQRNKGNFPGRFSGRQFSNSRSEMNVSTLELGDSALYLCASSWTGDGGNYGYTFGSGTRLTVV.

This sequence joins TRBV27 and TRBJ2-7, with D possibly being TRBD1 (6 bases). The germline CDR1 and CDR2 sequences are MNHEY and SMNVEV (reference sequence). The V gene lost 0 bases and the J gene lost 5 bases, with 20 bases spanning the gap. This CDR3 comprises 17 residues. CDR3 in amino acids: CASSLSGATGRGDEQYF. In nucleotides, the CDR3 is TGTGCCAGCAGTTTATCCGGAGCGACAGGTCGGGGCGACGAGCAGTACTTC.

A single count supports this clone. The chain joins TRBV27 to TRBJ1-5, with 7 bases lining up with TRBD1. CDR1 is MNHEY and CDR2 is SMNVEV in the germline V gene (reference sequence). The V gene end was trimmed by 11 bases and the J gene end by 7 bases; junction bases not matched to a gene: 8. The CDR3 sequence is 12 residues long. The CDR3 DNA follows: TGTGCCGGAAACAGGGGAAAACAGCCCCAGCATTTT. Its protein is CAGNRGKQPQHF.

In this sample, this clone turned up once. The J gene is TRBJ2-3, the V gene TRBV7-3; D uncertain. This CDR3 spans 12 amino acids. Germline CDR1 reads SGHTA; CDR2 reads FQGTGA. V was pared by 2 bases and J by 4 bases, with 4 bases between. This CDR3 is CASSLFADTQYF. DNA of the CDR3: TGTGCCAGCAGCTTATTCGCAGATACGCAGTATTTT.

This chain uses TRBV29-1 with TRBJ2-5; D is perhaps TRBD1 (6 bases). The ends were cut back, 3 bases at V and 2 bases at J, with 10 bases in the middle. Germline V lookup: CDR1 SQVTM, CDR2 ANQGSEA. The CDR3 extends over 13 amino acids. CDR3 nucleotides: TGCAGCGTTGACGGGCAGGGGCAAGAGACCCAGTACTTC. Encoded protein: CSVDGQGQETQYF.

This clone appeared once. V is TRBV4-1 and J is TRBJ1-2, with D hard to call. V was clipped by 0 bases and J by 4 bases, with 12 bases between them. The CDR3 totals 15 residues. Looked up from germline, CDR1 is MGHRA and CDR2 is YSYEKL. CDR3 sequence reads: CASSQERDFFYGYTF. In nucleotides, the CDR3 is TGCGCCAGCAGCCAAGAGAGAGACTTCTTCTATGGCTACACCTTC.

The CDR3 DNA reads as TGTGCCAGCAGCGTAGCGGCTAGCGGGGTACCCGGGGAGCTGTTTTTT. Protein sequence: CASSVAASGVPGELFF. The rearrangement joins TRBV9 to TRBJ2-2, with 9 bases lining up with TRBD2. This CDR3 region has 16 residues. Germline CDR1 and CDR2: SGDLS and YYNGEE. V trimming: 0 bases; J trimming: 6 bases; junction bases outside the gene matches: 6. Looking up the rest from reference TRBV9 and TRBJ2-2 gives the full variable domain: DSGVTQTPKHLITATGQRVTLRCSPRSGDLSVYWYQQSLDQGLQFLIQYYNGEERAKGNILERFSAQQFPDLHSELNLSSLELGDSALYFCASSVAASGVPGELFFGEGSRLTVL.